These 3 T cell receptor beta chains were sequenced from one sample in a study of PD-1 and CTLA-4 blockade in melanoma. Measured with immunoSEQ multiplex PCR; TCRdb has only the in-frame clones, and not every one. Altogether roughly 21,000 clones are present, more than 70% being singletons, with the ten largest covering 7.8%. Sequences were derived from CD8+ T cells from peripheral blood, sampled before anti-PD-1 treatment. Source of these receptors: a human donor with melanoma.

The J gene is TRBJ2-2, the V gene TRBV10-3; tentatively, D is TRBD1 (5 bases). Germline CDR1 is ENHRY and CDR2 is SYGVKD. The CDR3 is 16 residues long. Trimming removed 0 bases at V and 5 bases at J, with 13 bases between. The CDR3 sequence: CAISESRTRLTGELFF. For the CDR3, the DNA is TGTGCCATCAGTGAGTCGAGGACACGTCTAACCGGGGAGCTGTTTTTT.

The chain carries TRBV12-3 or TRBV12-4 and TRBJ2-1; D gene uncertain. Trimming removed 5 bases from V and 6 bases from J, with 11 bases in between. The CDR3 sequence is 13 residues long. CDR3 bases: TGTGCCAGCAGTCCCCGGCAGTCCAATGAGCAGTTCTTC. Amino acid sequence: CASSPRQSNEQFF.

The V call is TRBV10-2, the J call TRBJ1-2; D is possibly TRBD1 (5 bases). Trimming stripped 0 bases from V and 4 bases from J, with 9 bases between. Looked up from germline, CDR1 is WSHSY and CDR2 is SAAADI. The CDR3 is 14 residues long. In DNA, the CDR3 is TGCGCCAGCAGTGAGTCGGGGCTCCGCTATGGCTACACCTTC. Its translation: CASSESGLRYGYTF.